This TCR beta chain was recovered during a study of cytomegalovirus exposure and HLA in healthy donors. CDR3 size: 15 residues. The V end lost 3 bases, the J end lost 4 bases, and 12 bases lay between the germline ends. From germline, CDR1 is LNHDA and CDR2 SQIVND (reference sequence). PCR employed 60 Vbeta and 13 Jbeta primers. Assay: immunoSEQ multiplex PCR; the TCRdb copy retains only in-frame clones and omits some. The sample records around 100,000 clones, around 79% being singletons. The rearrangement joins TRBV19 to TRBJ1-4; D remains unclear. The sequencing input was PBMCs. This clonotype was sampled from a man between 50 and 59 years old in good health and CMV-seropositive. CDR3 amino acids: CASSIGLTFNEKLFF. CDR3 in DNA: TGTGCCAGTAGTATTGGTCTGACTTTTAATGAAAAACTGTTTTTT. The whole variable domain, filled in from reference TRBV19 and TRBJ1-4, reads DGGITQSPKYLFRKEGQNVTLSCEQNLNHDAMYWYRQDPGQGLRLIYYSQIVNDFQKGDIAEGYSVSREKKESFPLTVTSAQKNPTAFYLCASSIGLTFNEKLFFGSGTQLSVL.